This TCR beta chain was sequenced for a study of blood T cell repertoires in COVID-19. At the level of the study: Nucleic acid was either cDNA or gDNA, and it came from T cells, B-cell-depleted T cells, or PBMCs.

Per the germline V gene, CDR1 is SGHRS and CDR2 is YFSETQ. There are 16 residues in the CDR3. J was trimmed by 2 bases and V by 4 bases; bases with no gene match: 8. Some clones are missing from TCRdb's copy, which holds only in-frame ones; the method was immunoSEQ multiplex PCR. The table lists more than 150,000 clones, more than 80% of them singletons, with 9% to 15% in the top ten. V gene TRBV5-1 combines with J gene TRBJ1-4, with 7 bases identical to TRBD1. This clonotype originated in a woman of 80 years or more with COVID-19, enrolled during active disease. Material: peripheral blood. The CDR3 bases are TGCGCCAGCAGCATCCTTACAGGGGATACTAATGAAAAACTGTTTTTT. This codes for CASSILTGDTNEKLFF.